The clone carrying this TCR beta chain has just a few counts. Its cognate antigen is unknown. The sample belongs to a study of T cells in localized non-small cell lung cancer. Study-wide results and limits: Adjacent lung was found to contain a median around 56 of the top 100 tumor clones.

V lost 6 bases to trimming and J lost 2 bases, with 14 bases between them. The germline CDR1 and CDR2 sequences are SNHLY and FYNNEI. The CDR3 is 14 amino acids. Generated by immunoSEQ multiplex PCR, the TCRdb table keeps only in-frame clones and is missing some. Altogether around 80,000 clones are present, around three quarters being singletons, with the ten largest covering less than 20%. V and J are TRBV2 and TRBJ2-7, with D tentatively TRBD1 or TRBD2 (5 bases each). The TCR originated in a man between 40 and 70 years old with stage II squamous cell lung carcinoma. The sequencing here drew on PBMCs, taken before any cancer treatment. DNA for the CDR3: TGTGCCAGCAGAAACCGGGACCAAGCCTACGAGCAGTACTTC. Protein sequence: CASRNRDQAYEQYF.